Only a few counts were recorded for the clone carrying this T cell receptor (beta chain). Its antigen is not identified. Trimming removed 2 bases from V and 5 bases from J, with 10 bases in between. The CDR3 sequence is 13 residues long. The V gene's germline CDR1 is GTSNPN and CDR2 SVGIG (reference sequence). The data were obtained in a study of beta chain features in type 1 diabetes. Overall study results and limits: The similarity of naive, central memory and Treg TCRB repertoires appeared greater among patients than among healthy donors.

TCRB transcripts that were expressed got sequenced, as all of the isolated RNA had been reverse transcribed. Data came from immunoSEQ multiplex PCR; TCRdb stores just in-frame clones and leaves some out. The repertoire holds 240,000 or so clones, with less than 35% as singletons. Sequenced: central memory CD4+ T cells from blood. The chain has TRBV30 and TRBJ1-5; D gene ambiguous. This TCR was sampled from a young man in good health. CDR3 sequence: CAWSRKRDQPQHF. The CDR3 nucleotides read TGTGCCTGGAGTAGAAAACGGGATCAGCCCCAGCATTTT.